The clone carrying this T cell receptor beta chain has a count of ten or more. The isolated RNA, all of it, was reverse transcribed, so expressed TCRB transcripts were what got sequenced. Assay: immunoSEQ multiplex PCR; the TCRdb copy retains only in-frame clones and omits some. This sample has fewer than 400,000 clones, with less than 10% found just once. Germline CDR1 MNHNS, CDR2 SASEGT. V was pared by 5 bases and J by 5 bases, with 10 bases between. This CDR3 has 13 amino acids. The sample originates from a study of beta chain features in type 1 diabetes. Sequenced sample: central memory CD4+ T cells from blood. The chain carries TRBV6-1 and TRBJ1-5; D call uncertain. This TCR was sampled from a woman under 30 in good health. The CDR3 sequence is CASSSKWDQPQHF. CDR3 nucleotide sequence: TGTGCCAGCAGTTCAAAATGGGATCAGCCCCAGCATTTT.